Listed below are T cell receptor beta chains from one sample, sequenced in a study of CD8+ T cells in alopecia areata. The protocol was immunoSEQ multiplex PCR, while the TCRdb copy is restricted to in-frame clones and leaves out a portion. The sample has over 150,000 clones, roughly 50% seen once; the top ten hold about 10%. The input for sequencing was CD8+ T cells sorted from blood, taken at week 24, from a patient treated with tofacitinib. These receptors came from a human donor with alopecia areata. CDR3s include the opening cysteine and the closing phenylalanine or tryptophan. D genes are given only for firm matches. A row's size may be missing; if present it is once, few, many or a size class.

clone_size	v_call	j_call	d_call	cdr3_nt	cdr3_aa
few	TRBV29-1	TRBJ2-3	NA	TGCAGCTTCAGATGGGGAAACACAGATACGCAGTATTTT	CSFRWGNTDTQYF
NA	TRBV7-9	TRBJ1-2	TRBD1	TGTGCCAGCAGCTCGGACAGGGACGGCTACACCTTC	CASSSDRDGYTF
few	TRBV9	TRBJ1-4	TRBD1	TGTGCCAGCAGCGAGATGACAGGGCCTAATGAAAAACTGTTTTTT	CASSEMTGPNEKLFF
NA	TRBV15	TRBJ2-3	NA	TGTGCCACCAGCAGAGGGGACTGGGAAAGCACAGATACGCAGTATTTT	CATSRGDWESTDTQYF
NA	TRBV11-2	TRBJ2-7	NA	TGTGCCAGCAGCCTAGAGGCGGGGGCTGGGGGAGAGCAGTACTTC	CASSLEAGAGGEQYF
NA	TRBV5-6	TRBJ1-1	NA	TGTGCCAGCAGCTTTAGAATGAACACTGAAGCTTTCTTT	CASSFRMNTEAFF
NA	TRBV7-2	TRBJ2-7	TRBD1	TGTGCCAGCAGCGCGAGGCTTGGACAGGGGGAGGGCTACGAGCAGTACTTC	CASSARLGQGEGYEQYF
NA	TRBV27	TRBJ1-5	TRBD1	TGTGCCAGCAGCGCAACCGGGACAGGGAATCAGCCCCAGCATTTT	CASSATGTGNQPQHF
NA	TRBV4-3	TRBJ2-2	NA	TGCGCCAGCAGCCAAGGGCGCCAGAACACCGGGGAGCTGTTTTTT	CASSQGRQNTGELFF
few	TRBV29-1	TRBJ1-2	TRBD1	TGCAGCGTCCAGGGGGGAGCTAACTATGGCTACACCTTC	CSVQGGANYGYTF
NA	TRBV27	TRBJ1-4	TRBD1	TGTGCCAGCAGTTTAAGGGGGCCTACTAATGAAAAACTGTTTTTT	CASSLRGPTNEKLFF
NA	TRBV19	TRBJ2-2	NA	TGTGCCAGTAGTTTTCCGAGATTCGAGGACAGCCTACCGAACACCGGGGAGCTGTTTTTT	CASSFPRFEDSLPNTGELFF
NA	TRBV4-1	TRBJ1-4	TRBD1	TGCGCCAGCAGCCAAGGACAGGGGGCTTATACTCAAGAAAAACTGTTTTTT	CASSQGQGAYTQEKLFF
NA	TRBV7-3	TRBJ2-5	TRBD1	TGTGCCAGCAGCTCGACAGGGGCGGATCAAGAGACCCAGTACTTC	CASSSTGADQETQYF
NA	TRBV4-3	TRBJ2-1	NA	TGCGCCAGCAGCCCTTTGGGGAGTGCCTCGAATGAGCAGTTCTTC	CASSPLGSASNEQFF
few	TRBV4-3	TRBJ1-5	NA	TGCGCCAGCAGCCACGAGGGGACCACGGGGGAGCCCCAGCATTTT	CASSHEGTTGEPQHF
NA	TRBV5-1	TRBJ2-3	TRBD2	TGCGCCAGCAGCTTGATGCGGGAGCTAGATACGCAGTATTTT	CASSLMRELDTQYF
NA	TRBV5-6	TRBJ2-7	NA	TGTGCCAGCAGCTTGGGAAACTTCTACGAGCAGTACTTC	CASSLGNFYEQYF
few	TRBV29-1	TRBJ2-2	NA	TGCAGCGTCAGAGGGACTCAGAACACCGGGGAGCTGTTTTTT	CSVRGTQNTGELFF
few	TRBV29-1	TRBJ2-2	TRBD1	TGCAGCGTTGAGGGGACAGGGAACACCGGGGAGCTGTTTTTT	CSVEGTGNTGELFF
NA	TRBV7-9	TRBJ2-3	NA	TGTGCCAGCAGCTTTTCAGCAGATACGCAGTATTTT	CASSFSADTQYF
few	TRBV28	TRBJ1-4	NA	TGTGCCAGCAGTCCCCCCGGAAAACTGTTTTTT	CASSPPGKLFF
few	TRBV9	TRBJ2-5	NA	TGTGCCAGCAACCCCCGGGACACCCAAGAGACCCAGTACTTC	CASNPRDTQETQYF
NA	TRBV27	TRBJ2-7	TRBD1	TGTGCCAGCAGCCTAGGACAGGGATCCTACGAGCAGTACTTC	CASSLGQGSYEQYF
NA	TRBV20-1	TRBJ1-1	NA	TGCAGCGTTGCAGAAGCTTTCTTT	CSVAEAFF
NA	TRBV19	TRBJ2-7	TRBD1	TGTGCCAGTAGAAACCGGGACAGGTATGACGAGCAGTACTTC	CASRNRDRYDEQYF
few	TRBV13	TRBJ2-3	NA	TGTGCCAGCAGCTTAGGTTTGACCTACACCAGCACAGATACGCAGTATTTT	CASSLGLTYTSTDTQYF
NA	TRBV19	TRBJ2-3	TRBD2	TGTGCCAGTACCCCGACTAGCGGGGGGAAGCATACGCAGTATTTT	CASTPTSGGKHTQYF